These 23 T cell receptor beta chains were sequenced from one sample in a study of PD-1 blockade in classical Hodgkin lymphoma. The time point denotes: cycle 4 day 1 (C4D1), after six to seven weeks of nivolumab. Each and every patient relapsed after autologous stem cell transplantation, and patients got differing brentuximab vedotin exposure. Measured with immunoSEQ multiplex PCR; TCRdb has only the in-frame clones, and not every one. Of over 60,000 clones listed, roughly nine tenths are singletons. Here the sequenced sample was peripheral blood mononuclear cells (PBMCs), taken before the fourth cycle of nivolumab. These receptors all come from a human donor with classical Hodgkin lymphoma.

The CDR3 here is CASSLDGGRPETQYF. The DNA of the CDR3 is TGTGCCAGCAGTTTAGACGGAGGGAGGCCAGAGACCCAGTACTTC. The V and J genes are TRBV27 and TRBJ2-5; tentative D call: TRBD2 (6 bases). Trimming removed 2 bases at V and 4 bases at J, with 14 bases between. CDR3 length equals 15 residues. The germline V gene has CDR1 MNHEY and CDR2 SMNVEV (reference sequence).

In DNA, the CDR3 is TGCGCCAGCAGCCAAGATTTGGGGACAATTTACAATGAGCAGTTCTTC. This gives the protein CASSQDLGTIYNEQFF. This chain uses TRBV4-1 with TRBJ2-1; tentatively, D is TRBD1 (6 bases). Germline V gene data show CDR1 as MGHRA and CDR2 as YSYEKL. Trimming shortened V by 0 bases and J by 4 bases, and 13 bases separated the two germline ends. This CDR3 comprises 16 residues.

With regard to this clone: Given the absence of the conserved phenylalanine or tryptophan at the CDR3 end, a read error is likely. It is unclear where the CDR3 begins or ends on the DNA, so no DNA is shown, and the CDR3 is as TCRdb lists it. The CDR3 loop reads CASKPRGRFIC. This chain joins TRBV21-1 and TRBJ1-2; TRBD1, the D gene given by the table, was not confirmed from the DNA. TRBV21-1 is listed as a pseudogene. The CDR3 length is 11 residues, termini included.

The chain recombines TRBV5-1 with TRBJ2-7; D unresolved. There are 12 residues in the CDR3. Trimming pared 1 base from V and 6 bases from J, leaving 8 bases between. The germline CDR1 and CDR2 sequences are SGHRS and YFSETQ. This chain's CDR3 is CASSLSEREQYF. DNA for the CDR3: TGCGCCAGCAGCTTGTCCGAACGCGAGCAGTACTTC.

This sequence joins TRBV7-2 and TRBJ2-5; possibly TRBD1 for D (5 bases). V was trimmed by 4 bases and J by 6 bases, leaving 18 bases between them. CDR1 is SGHTA and CDR2 is FQGNSA in the germline V gene. CDR3 length equals 15 residues. In DNA form, the CDR3 reads TGTGCCAGCAGCTCGCCTAGTGGGGCCGGAAAGACCCAGTACTTC. Encoded protein: CASSSPSGAGKTQYF.

The table lists this clone with a count of one. The chain has TRBV28 and TRBJ2-7; tentative D call: TRBD1 (6 bases). Germline loops: CDR1 MDHEN, CDR2 SYDVKM. The germline V and J ends were trimmed by 5 bases and 7 bases, with 21 bases remaining between them. The CDR3 consists of 15 residues. Here the CDR3 reads CASSAQVGGYGEQYF. The CDR3 DNA follows: TGTGCCAGCAGTGCCCAGGTAGGGGGTTACGGAGAGCAGTACTTC.

The chain combines TRBV28 with TRBJ1-1; D remains unclear. CDR3 length: 16 amino acids. The V gene lost 4 bases and the J gene lost 1 base, with 16 bases spanning the gap. Germline V lookup: CDR1 MDHEN, CDR2 SYDVKM. The CDR3 spells CASSSPARLSNTEAFF. CDR3 bases: TGTGCCAGCAGTTCCCCCGCCCGCCTCTCGAACACTGAAGCTTTCTTT.

The rearrangement links TRBV4-1 to TRBJ2-3; D is unclear. The CDR3 has 16 residues. Trimming pared 1 base from V and 2 bases from J, leaving 13 bases between. Germline V gene data show CDR1 as MGHRA and CDR2 as YSYEKL. The CDR3: CASSQVAVSFTDTQYF. DNA of the CDR3: TGCGCCAGCAGCCAAGTGGCGGTCTCCTTCACAGATACGCAGTATTTT.

The rearrangement joins TRBV4-1 to TRBJ2-5; D might be TRBD2 (7 bases). CDR3 length equals 16 residues. V was cut by 1 base and J by 5 bases, with 17 bases left in between. The germline gives CDR1 MGHRA, CDR2 YSYEKL. The CDR3 sequence: CASSQVVWGGQETQYF. The CDR3 DNA follows: TGCGCCAGCAGCCAAGTTGTATGGGGGGGCCAGGAGACCCAGTACTTC.

The CDR3 coding sequence is TGTGCCAGCAGCTTAAATCCAGGGGACACTGAAGCTTTCTTT. Its translation: CASSLNPGDTEAFF. This rearrangement joins TRBV7-3 to TRBJ1-1; the D gene is possibly TRBD1 (6 bases). Germline loops: CDR1 SGHTA, CDR2 FQGTGA. The CDR3 has 14 amino acids. The V end lost 1 base, the J end lost 3 bases, and 9 bases lay between the germline ends.

This chain connects TRBV7-9 to TRBJ2-1, with D unresolved. Per the germline V gene, CDR1 is SEHNR and CDR2 is FQNEAQ (reference sequence). The CDR3 is made up of 13 amino acids. The V gene lost 5 bases and the J gene lost 8 bases, with 13 bases spanning the gap. In nucleotides, the CDR3 is TGTGCCAGCAGCCCCCAACCCGGCGATGAGCAGTTCTTC. Its protein product is CASSPQPGDEQFF.

This chain joins TRBV1 and TRBJ2-5; the table's D call of TRBD1 was not tested on the DNA. TRBV1 is reported as a pseudogene. The CDR3 is 17 residues long. This chain's CDR3 is CTSSQGMGQGLRKTQYF. CDR3 bases: TGCACCAGCAGCCAAGGTATGGGACAGGGATTGCGGAAGACCCAGTACTTC.

The V call is TRBV7-6, the J call TRBJ2-5, with D hard to call. The germline V gene has CDR1 SGHVS and CDR2 FNYEAQ. This CDR3 is built from 13 residues. The V gene lost 1 base and the J gene lost 5 bases, with 8 bases spanning the gap. The CDR3 sequence: CASSLGPAETQYF. In nucleotides, the CDR3 is TGTGCCAGCAGCTTAGGGCCGGCGGAGACCCAGTACTTC.

The gene calls are TRBV5-6 and TRBJ1-2, with D perhaps TRBD1 (5 bases). CDR1 and CDR2 (germline): SGHDT, YYEEEE. V was cut by 4 bases and J by 4 bases, with 23 bases left in between. The CDR3 spans 17 residues. The CDR3 is CASSQIPGRTLFYGYTF. DNA of the CDR3: TGTGCCAGCAGCCAAATTCCGGGACGGACCCTTTTCTATGGCTACACCTTC.

The gene calls are TRBV5-1 and TRBJ2-3, with TRBD2 as a possible D gene (5 bases). Trimming removed 4 bases at V and 0 bases at J, with 9 bases between. The CDR3 is 14 residues long. In germline, CDR1 is SGHRS, CDR2 YFSETQ. The CDR3 nucleotides read TGCGCCAGCAGCAGCGGTACTAGCACAGATACGCAGTATTTT. Its protein is CASSSGTSTDTQYF. The whole variable domain, filled in from reference TRBV5-1 and TRBJ2-3, reads KAGVTQTPRYLIKTRGQQVTLSCSPISGHRSVSWYQQTPGQGLQFLFEYFSETQRNKGNFPGRFSGRQFSNSRSEMNVSTLELGDSALYLCASSSGTSTDTQYFGPGTRLTVL.

This chain uses TRBV5-8 with TRBJ2-3, with unresolved D. This CDR3 is built from 12 residues. V lost 4 bases and J 6 bases, leaving 9 bases between the germline ends. Germline CDR1 and CDR2: SGHTS and YDEGEE. DNA of the CDR3: TGTGCCAGCAGCCGCCTCCGGGATACGCAGTATTTT. Amino acid sequence: CASSRLRDTQYF.

The chain is built from TRBV27 and TRBJ2-1; D possibly uses TRBD1 or TRBD2 (5 bases each). The ends were cut back, 8 bases at V and 9 bases at J, with 14 bases in the middle. The V gene's germline CDR1 is MNHEY and CDR2 SMNVEV (reference sequence). This CDR3 comprises 12 residues. CDR3 amino acids: CASSLWGTEQFF. For the CDR3, the DNA is TGTGCCAGCTCCCTGTGGGGGACTGAGCAGTTCTTC.

This chain links TRBV7-6 with TRBJ1-1; a weak D match, TRBD1 (6 bases). The CDR3 has 13 amino acids. V was pared by 8 bases and J by 1 base, with 11 bases between. Germline V gene sequence: CDR1 SGHVS, CDR2 FNYEAQ. The CDR3 loop is CASGQGTNTEAFF. CDR3 sequence (DNA): TGTGCCAGCGGTCAGGGGACGAACACTGAAGCTTTCTTT. The variable domain in full, with the rest retrieved from reference TRBV7-6 and TRBJ1-1, is GAGVSQSPRYKVTKRGQDVALRCDPISGHVSLYWYRQALGQGPEFLTYFNYEAQQDKSGLPNDRFSAERPEGSISTLTIQRTEQRDSAMYRCASGQGTNTEAFFGQGTRLTVV.

The chain combines TRBV10-1 with TRBJ1-6; 9 positions agree with TRBD1. Germline V gives CDR1 WNHNN, CDR2 SYGVQD (reference sequence). V trimming: 5 bases; J trimming: 5 bases; junction bases outside the gene matches: 4. The CDR3 is 15 amino acids. The chain's CDR3 is CASSQRTGDNSPLHF. The DNA for the CDR3 is TGCGCCAGCAGTCAACGGACAGGGGATAATTCACCCCTCCACTTT.

The chain joins TRBV6-1 to TRBJ2-3, with D uncertain. The germline gives CDR1 MNHNS, CDR2 SASEGT. V gave up 11 bases and J gave up 0 bases, with 12 bases separating them. The CDR3 extends over 13 amino acids. CDR3 bases: TGTGCCGTTGGACGGGTTAGCACAGATACGCAGTATTTT. Translating gives CAVGRVSTDTQYF.

J is TRBJ2-2 and V is TRBV18; D remains ambiguous. Trimming cost V 5 bases and J 0 bases, with 19 bases left between them. The CDR3 contains 18 residues. Germline values: CDR1 KGHSH, CDR2 LQKENI. CDR3 DNA: TGTGCCAGCTCAAAGTTTCGGCGGAGCGAAACGAACACCGGGGAGCTGTTTTTT. Its translation is CASSKFRRSETNTGELFF.

The chain uses TRBV5-1 and TRBJ2-3; TRBD1 aligns across 7 bases. V shed 0 bases, J shed 4 bases, and the junction held 5 bases outside the gene matches. This CDR3 is built from 15 residues. CDR1 SGHRS and CDR2 YFSETQ come from the germline V gene. Here the CDR3 reads CASSLEKQGPDTQYF. The DNA for the CDR3 is TGCGCCAGCAGCTTGGAAAAACAGGGGCCAGATACGCAGTATTTT.

The V gene is TRBV5-5, the J gene TRBJ2-7; unclear D gene. V lost 2 bases and J 3 bases, leaving 9 bases between the germline ends. The germline gives CDR1 SGHKS, CDR2 YYEKEE (reference sequence). This CDR3 region has 13 residues. The CDR3 nucleotides are TGTGCCAGCAGCTTAACACATAACTACGAGCAGTACTTC. Translation: CASSLTHNYEQYF.